The sequence of this TCR beta chain was determined in a study of blood T cell repertoires in COVID-19. TCRdb keeps only in-frame clones here, not all; method: immunoSEQ multiplex PCR. This table holds 250,000 or so clones, 86% found once. The CDR3 runs 16 residues. The ends were cut back, 5 bases at V and 7 bases at J, with 24 bases in the middle. Germline CDR1 and CDR2: MNHEY and SMNVEV (reference sequence). This clone was seen only once. V is TRBV27 and J is TRBJ2-7; tentative D call: TRBD2 (6 bases). The specimen was peripheral blood. This sequence was found in a man aged 55 to 70 with acute or convalescent COVID-19. The DNA of the CDR3 is TGTGCCAGCAGTGTAATCGGGGACTTCTGCCTACCTGAGCAGTACTTC. Its protein product is CASSVIGDFCLPEQYF.